This TCR beta chain was sequenced during a study of spatial heterogeneity in lung cancer. Time point specified: sample taken at primary tumor resection. In each case, whole RNA from tumor, nontumor lung or frozen PBMC was sequenced unsorted. Each CDR3 protein is one row after TCRdb ran MiXCR on the 5' RACE reads. There are approximately 40,000 distinct CDR3 sequences in the sample; roughly an eighth occur only once, and 50% to 65% lies in the top ten. This clonotype was seen a handful of times. This sequence originates from a male donor with early-stage non-small cell lung cancer. Sequencing used PBMCs, obtained at surgery.

The CDR3 is CASSPGRTSGRQETQYF. The DNA for the CDR3 is TGTGCCAGCAGCCCCGGGAGGACTAGCGGGAGGCAAGAGACCCAGTACTTC. The chain recombines TRBV6-2 or TRBV6-3 with TRBJ2-5; 14 nucleotides align to TRBD2. Trimming cost V 6 bases and J 2 bases; bases outside gene matches: 8. CDR3 size: 17 residues. Germline V gene sequence: CDR1 MNHEY, CDR2 SVGEGT.